One and the same sample provided the 7 T cell receptor beta chains below, sequenced in a study of T cells in tuberculosis. The method was immunoSEQ multiplex PCR; TCRdb's version includes in-frame clones alone and lacks a portion of them. The table shows 28,000 or so clones, with 90% occurring only once. The specimen was PBMCs. All receptors come from a donor between 10 and 35 years old with latent tuberculosis or without tuberculosis infection.

The CDR3 DNA sequence: TGTGCCAGCAGTGGAATAGACAGGGTAAATGGAGGCTACACCTTC. Protein sequence: CASSGIDRVNGGYTF. The chain combines TRBV2 with TRBJ1-2, with 7 bases that match TRBD1. The CDR3 totals 15 residues. J lost 8 bases, V lost 4 bases, and 13 bases had no gene match. Germline CDR1 reads SNHLY; CDR2 reads FYNNEI.

Concerning this clone itself: Other DNA sequences in the sample encode the same CDR3. The CDR3 spells CASSLGTANYGYTF. Here the CDR3 DNA reads TGCGCCAGCAGCTTGGGCACAGCTAACTATGGCTACACCTTC. The V gene is TRBV5-1, the J gene TRBJ1-2; D ambiguous. Germline V gene data show CDR1 as SGHRS and CDR2 as YFSETQ. V was clipped by 0 bases and J by 0 bases, with 6 bases between them. The CDR3 sequence is 14 residues long.

The genes are TRBV7-8 and TRBJ1-2; 12 nucleotides match TRBD1. CDR3 length equals 17 residues. The germline gives CDR1 SGHVS, CDR2 FQNEAQ. Trimming removed 0 bases from V and 6 bases from J; junction bases left unmatched: 8. This CDR3 reads CASSLARDRGLINGYTF. DNA for the CDR3: TGTGCCAGCAGCTTAGCGAGGGACAGGGGGCTGATTAATGGCTACACCTTC.

This CDR3 is CASTQGAVNSPLHF. The CDR3 DNA reads as TGTGCCTCAACCCAGGGGGCGGTTAATTCACCCCTCCACTTT. This sequence joins TRBV2 and TRBJ1-6, with 8 bases matching TRBD1. V shed 11 bases, J shed 6 bases, and the junction held 9 bases outside the gene matches. Germline V gene sequence: CDR1 SNHLY, CDR2 FYNNEI. CDR3 length: 14 amino acids.

This chain links TRBV14 with TRBJ2-1; D is possibly TRBD2 (6 bases). Germline V lookup: CDR1 SGHDN, CDR2 FVKESK. The CDR3 has 19 residues. The ends were cut back, 2 bases at V and 5 bases at J, with 25 bases in the middle. CDR3 residues: CASSQSRLRRRRGDNEQFF. CDR3 bases: TGTGCCAGCAGCCAAAGCCGACTTAGGCGCCGGCGGGGAGACAATGAGCAGTTCTTC.

The chain carries TRBV5-1 and TRBJ2-1, with 7 bases that match TRBD2. CDR3 length: 18 amino acids. V lost 0 bases, J lost 4 bases, and 13 bases stayed unmatched. Germline V gene lookup returns CDR1 SGHRS and CDR2 YFSETQ. The CDR3 loop is CASSLASYQVGGYNEQFF. For the CDR3, the DNA is TGCGCCAGCAGCTTGGCCTCATATCAGGTCGGGGGGTACAATGAGCAGTTCTTC.

The chain employs TRBV6-1 and TRBJ2-2; a possible D gene is TRBD1 (6 bases). CDR3 size: 15 residues. The germline V and J ends were trimmed by 4 bases and 2 bases, with 11 bases remaining between them. Germline V lookup: CDR1 MNHNS, CDR2 SASEGT. The CDR3 reads CASSGRGPNTGELFF. The DNA for the CDR3 is TGTGCCAGCAGTGGCAGGGGACCCAACACCGGGGAGCTGTTTTTT.